The clone carrying this T cell receptor (beta chain) was seen ten or more times. The antigen is not known. The sample is drawn from a study of regulatory T cells in long-lasting Graves disease. Time point: persistent/refractory GD, antithyroid drugs over 5 years with positive TRAb. The TCR library was prepared using RNA isolated from PBMCs. Investigators report Graves' disease was diagnosed under American Thyroid Association guidelines. Arm-PCR of CDR3 regions with iRepertoire HTBI primers generated TCR beta libraries. TCRdb reprocessed the multiplex PCR reads via MiXCR and lists one record per CDR3 protein. Of hundreds of thousands of distinct CDR3 sequences in the sample, approximately 29% were seen once. Study-level findings and limits: Since the sample size was small, accuracy may have been reduced.

The CDR3 contains 14 residues. V was shortened by 3 bases and J by 4 bases, with 12 bases between the two germline ends. CDR1 is MDHEN and CDR2 is SYDVKM in the germline V gene. The chain carries TRBV28 and TRBJ1-2; no reliable D call. The input for sequencing was peripheral blood mononuclear cells (PBMCs), taken when the disease was refractory, from a patient treated with antithyroid drugs. The sequence was obtained from a female donor with Graves disease. The CDR3 reads CASSLVASTYGYTF. In nucleotides, the CDR3 is TGTGCCAGCAGTTTGGTAGCCAGCACCTATGGCTACACCTTC.